These 27 T cell receptor beta chains came from one sample sequenced in a study of PD-1 blockade in classical Hodgkin lymphoma. Indicated time point: cycle 4 day 1 (C4D1), after more than five weeks of nivolumab. Brentuximab vedotin exposure varied among the patients, all of whom had relapsed after autologous stem cell transplantation. Sequencing used immunoSEQ multiplex PCR; TCRdb keeps in-frame clones, though not all of them. This table holds about 24,000 clones, approximately 79% found once. The material sequenced was peripheral blood mononuclear cells (PBMCs), taken before the fourth cycle of nivolumab. The receptors here all came from a human donor with classical Hodgkin lymphoma.

The chain is built from TRBV5-6 and TRBJ2-1, with a possible D match to TRBD1 (6 bases). V gave up 4 bases and J gave up 7 bases, with 18 bases separating them. Germline V lookup: CDR1 SGHDT, CDR2 YYEEEE. This CDR3 comprises 15 residues. Here the CDR3 reads CASSTRKGRGNEQFF. The CDR3 DNA is TGTGCCAGCAGCACGCGAAAGGGAAGGGGGAATGAGCAGTTCTTC.

This chain joins TRBV30 and TRBJ1-4; D is unclear. V lost 4 bases and J lost 8, with 11 bases in between. This CDR3 region has 12 residues. From germline, CDR1 is GTSNPN and CDR2 SVGIG (reference sequence). CDR3 amino acids: CAWTPGNEKLFF. The CDR3 DNA reads as TGTGCCTGGACCCCCGGCAACGAAAAACTGTTTTTT.

The rearrangement links TRBV15 to TRBJ2-3, with D possibly being TRBD2 (6 bases). Germline assignment: CDR1 LNHNV and CDR2 YYDKDF (reference sequence). This CDR3 contains 15 residues. V shed 4 bases and J shed 3 bases, with 14 bases lying between them. The CDR3 loop is CATSMGGGGTDTQYF. The CDR3 DNA reads TGTGCCACCAGCATGGGAGGCGGTGGAACAGATACGCAGTATTTT.

This chain uses TRBV11-2 with TRBJ2-5, with 7 positions matching TRBD2. The length of the CDR3 is 11 residues. V lost 4 bases to trimming and J lost 9 bases; unmatched junction nucleotides: 2. CDR1 and CDR2 (germline): SGHAT, FQNNGV. Here the CDR3 DNA reads TGTGCCAGCAGCTATGGGGGGGCCCAGTACTTC. Translated: CASSYGGAQYF.

The DNA of the CDR3 is TGCGCCAGCAGCACGGGACTAGCGGGGGGTTACAATGAGCAGTTCTTC. Residues: CASSTGLAGGYNEQFF. The chain is built from TRBV4-3 and TRBJ2-1, with 15 bases aligning to TRBD2. In germline, CDR1 is LGHNA, CDR2 YSLEER. The CDR3 has 16 residues. Germline trimming cut 5 bases from V and 4 bases from J; bases unmatched to any gene: 3.

The CDR3 DNA reads as TGCGCCAGCAGTCAGCGGGGGGTCAACACCGGGGAGCTGTTTTTT. Translated: CASSQRGVNTGELFF. J is TRBJ2-2 and V is TRBV5-1; TRBD2 matches at 9 bases. The CDR3 has 15 residues. Per the germline V gene, CDR1 is SGHRS and CDR2 is YFSETQ. V was clipped by 5 bases and J by 2 bases; unmatched bases: 4.

The rearrangement uses TRBV11-2 and TRBJ2-5; possible D gene TRBD1, 7 bases. Germline CDR1 SGHAT, CDR2 FQNNGV. V was shortened by 4 bases and J by 2 bases, with 17 bases between the two germline ends. The CDR3 has 16 amino acids. The CDR3 DNA is TGTGCCAGCAGCTGGGCGGGGACAGTACGGCAAGAGACCCAGTACTTC. This gives the protein CASSWAGTVRQETQYF. The complete variable domain, with remaining parts taken from reference TRBV11-2 and TRBJ2-5, reads EAGVAQSPRYKIIEKRQSVAFWCNPISGHATLYWYQQILGQGPKLLIQFQNNGVVDDSQLPKDRFSAERLKGVDSTLKIQPAKLEDSAVYLCASSWAGTVRQETQYFGPGTRLLVL.

This chain joins TRBV28 and TRBJ2-7; D call uncertain. Germline lookup yields CDR1 MDHEN and CDR2 SYDVKM. The CDR3 length is 11 residues. Trimming left V 6 bases short and J 3 bases short, with 6 bases between. The CDR3 is CASSPYYEQYF. The CDR3 DNA follows: TGTGCCAGCAGCCCATACTACGAGCAGTACTTC.

About this clone itself: Other DNA sequences of this sample code for an identical CDR3. V usage is TRBV5-1 and J usage is TRBJ2-1; the D gene is possibly TRBD2 (6 bases). CDR1 is SGHRS and CDR2 is YFSETQ in the germline V gene. CDR3 length: 14 amino acids. V was shortened by 4 bases and J by 0 bases, with 8 bases between the two germline ends. The CDR3 coding sequence is TGCGCCAGCAGCCTGGGACTCTCCTACAATGAGCAGTTCTTC. Translated, it gives CASSLGLSYNEQFF.

The chain carries TRBV5-1 and TRBJ2-2; unclear D gene. Germline CDR1 reads SGHRS; CDR2 reads YFSETQ. V lost 2 bases, J lost 4 bases, and 9 bases lay in between. This CDR3 region has 14 residues. CDR3 DNA sequence: TGCGCCAGCAGCTTCGACGGCTTCACCGGGGAGCTGTTTTTT. Amino acid sequence: CASSFDGFTGELFF. Full variable domain (missing parts from reference TRBV5-1 and TRBJ2-2): KAGVTQTPRYLIKTRGQQVTLSCSPISGHRSVSWYQQTPGQGLQFLFEYFSETQRNKGNFPGRFSGRQFSNSRSEMNVSTLELGDSALYLCASSFDGFTGELFFGEGSRLTVL.

The chain recombines TRBV7-9 with TRBJ2-7; 7 positions agree with TRBD1. The germline gives CDR1 SEHNR, CDR2 FQNEAQ (reference sequence). The CDR3 runs 16 residues. V shed 5 bases, J shed 9 bases, and the junction held 19 bases outside the gene matches. The CDR3 loop reads CASSPKRTGYTVRQYF. The CDR3 coding sequence is TGTGCCAGCAGCCCAAAGCGGACAGGTTACACGGTCCGGCAGTACTTC.

This clone was seen just once. J is TRBJ2-5 and V is TRBV9, with D possibly being TRBD2 (6 bases). This CDR3 is 14 amino acids long. CDR1 SGDLS and CDR2 YYNGEE come from the germline V gene. V shed 2 bases and J shed 2 bases, with 10 bases lying between them. The CDR3: CASSVGTSQETQYF. CDR3 nucleotides: TGTGCCAGCAGCGTTGGGACTTCTCAAGAGACCCAGTACTTC. The full variable domain, completed using reference TRBV9 and TRBJ2-5, is DSGVTQTPKHLITATGQRVTLRCSPRSGDLSVYWYQQSLDQGLQFLIQYYNGEERAKGNILERFSAQQFPDLHSELNLSSLELGDSALYFCASSVGTSQETQYFGPGTRLLVL.

The J gene is TRBJ1-1, the V gene TRBV11-2, with a weak D call TRBD1 (6 bases). Germline V gene sequence: CDR1 SGHAT, CDR2 FQNNGV. CDR3 length equals 13 residues. V gave up 6 bases and J gave up 0 bases, with 8 bases separating them. CDR3 nucleotide sequence: TGTGCCAGCAGAACAGGGTTGAACACTGAAGCTTTCTTT. This encodes CASRTGLNTEAFF.

The chain employs TRBV30 and TRBJ1-6; TRBD1 matches 7 bases. Per the germline V gene, CDR1 is GTSNPN and CDR2 is SVGIG (reference sequence). With 5 bases clipped from V and 6 bases from J, the junction kept 7 bases outside the gene matches. CDR3 length: 14 amino acids. The CDR3 DNA follows: TGTGCCTGGCATAAGACAGGGACTAATTCACCCCTCCACTTT. Translated, it gives CAWHKTGTNSPLHF.

This chain links TRBV28 with TRBJ2-3, with 8 bases lining up with TRBD2. The CDR3 has 16 residues. V was clipped by 6 bases and J by 2 bases; unmatched bases: 10. Per the germline V gene, CDR1 is MDHEN and CDR2 is SYDVKM. The DNA of the CDR3 is TGTGCCAGCAGACGGGGGGGGGCTTACGACACAGATACGCAGTATTTT. Residues: CASRRGGAYDTDTQYF.

This clone was seen only a few times. This chain uses TRBV6-5 with TRBJ2-1; D unclear. The CDR3 consists of 14 residues. Trimming left V 3 bases short and J 5 bases short, with 11 bases between. CDR1 is MNHEY, CDR2 SVGAGI, per germline. The CDR3 sequence: CASSYSIGNNEQFF. The CDR3 bases are TGTGCCAGCAGTTATTCGATAGGGAACAATGAGCAGTTCTTC.

V is TRBV6-6 and J is TRBJ2-2, with a weak D call TRBD2 (7 bases). The ends were cut back, 8 bases at V and 5 bases at J, with 15 bases in the middle. The CDR3 totals 14 residues. Looked up from germline, CDR1 is MNHNY and CDR2 is SVGAGI (reference sequence). The chain's CDR3 is CASGGARATGELFF. CDR3 nucleotide sequence: TGTGCCAGCGGGGGGGCGCGAGCAACCGGGGAGCTGTTTTTT.

The J gene is TRBJ2-7, the V gene TRBV5-1; 9 nucleotides line up with TRBD1. Germline V gene data show CDR1 as SGHRS and CDR2 as YFSETQ. V was pared by 4 bases and J by 3 bases, with 11 bases of the junction left unmatched. The CDR3 totals 16 residues. In DNA, the CDR3 is TGCGCCAGCAGCCCGAAACCGGGACAGGGTGACTACGAGCAGTACTTC. This encodes CASSPKPGQGDYEQYF.

The J gene is TRBJ1-2, the V gene TRBV4-3; TRBD1 aligns across 8 bases. This CDR3 spans 15 amino acids. The V gene end was trimmed by 0 bases and the J gene end by 6 bases; junction bases not matched to a gene: 6. Germline loops: CDR1 LGHNA, CDR2 YSLEER. CDR3 protein: CASSQDPGTGHGYTF. The DNA for the CDR3 is TGCGCCAGCAGCCAAGACCCGGGGACAGGCCATGGCTACACCTTC.

This sequence joins TRBV10-3 and TRBJ1-1, with a possible D match to TRBD1 (6 bases). V lost 3 bases and J 4 bases, leaving 21 bases between the germline ends. The CDR3 spans 17 residues. Germline loops: CDR1 ENHRY, CDR2 SYGVKD. DNA of the CDR3: TGTGCCATCAGTGATCCTCTTAAATTAACAGGGCTCACTGAAGCTTTCTTT. Its translation is CAISDPLKLTGLTEAFF.

The chain is built from TRBV10-3 and TRBJ2-2, with a possible D match to TRBD1 (7 bases). The CDR3 loop spans 15 amino acids. Trimming pared 3 bases from V and 6 bases from J, leaving 14 bases between. Germline loops: CDR1 ENHRY, CDR2 SYGVKD. The CDR3 sequence: CAISESQGGSGELFF. The CDR3 coding sequence is TGTGCCATCAGTGAAAGTCAGGGGGGTTCCGGGGAGCTGTTTTTT.

This chain joins TRBV2 and TRBJ2-7; D gene ambiguous. Germline loops: CDR1 SNHLY, CDR2 FYNNEI. CDR3 size: 13 residues. V was pared by 3 bases and J by 3 bases, with 9 bases between. Here the CDR3 reads CASSDRPGYEQYF. In nucleotides, the CDR3 is TGTGCCAGCAGTGATCGGCCGGGCTACGAGCAGTACTTC.

V is TRBV9 and J is TRBJ2-2; D tentatively fits TRBD1 or TRBD2 (7 bases each). The CDR3 loop spans 14 amino acids. V gave up 7 bases and J gave up 6 bases, with 16 bases separating them. Germline V CDR1 and CDR2: SGDLS, YYNGEE. CDR3 nucleotides: TGTGCCAGCTGTGGGGAGGGGGCCCCCGGGGAGCTGTTTTTT. It codes for CASCGEGAPGELFF.

This chain's CDR3 is CASSRPGRLSYEQYF. CDR3 sequence (DNA): TGTGCCAGCAGTCGACCAGGCAGATTATCCTACGAGCAGTACTTC. The chain combines TRBV28 with TRBJ2-7; D is uncertain. Per the germline V gene, CDR1 is MDHEN and CDR2 is SYDVKM. V was pared by 5 bases and J by 1 base, with 15 bases between. The CDR3 has 15 amino acids.

The V and J genes are TRBV10-2 and TRBJ2-2; D is unresolved. V was trimmed by 5 bases and J by 2 bases, leaving 6 bases between them. The CDR3 is 13 residues long. Germline lookup yields CDR1 WSHSY and CDR2 SAAADI. The CDR3 region has the DNA TGCGCCAGCAGTCCGTCCAACACCGGGGAGCTGTTTTTT. Its protein product is CASSPSNTGELFF.

This clone was seen once. The junction does not match germline at one end; this may be a read error. The J gene is TRBJ2-7, the V gene TRBV7-9, with D unresolved. Germline V CDR1 and CDR2: SEHNR, FQNEAQ (reference sequence). This CDR3 spans 13 amino acids. CDR3 bases: TGTGCCGGCAGCCCCCCGACCCTCTACGAGCAGTACTTC. It translates to CAGSPPTLYEQYF.

This chain connects TRBV7-2 to TRBJ1-4; 8 positions match TRBD1. Germline assignment: CDR1 SGHTA and CDR2 FQGNSA. CDR3 length: 15 amino acids. The V segment lost 4 bases and the J segment 6 bases; nucleotides outside the gene matches: 7. This CDR3 reads CASSYDRGGDEKLFF. The CDR3 nucleotides are TGTGCCAGCAGCTACGACAGGGGTGGAGATGAAAAACTGTTTTTT.